The source of this T cell receptor beta chain is a study of graft-versus-host responses after intestinal transplantation. Overall study: Transplant recipients had multivisceral, liver-intestinal, or isolated intestinal grafts. Uniformly, recipients were administered anti-thymocyte globulin induction with subsequent tacrolimus and steroids for approximately 3 years. The study, taken as a whole, reports: Detection of GvH clones occurred in recipient marrow, and some had their first appearance in ileum or blood.

Sequencing was performed with immunoSEQ multiplex PCR; in TCRdb, only in-frame clones are kept and a portion is missing. The sample has tens of thousands of clones; over 90% are singletons. The CDR3 is 13 residues long. Between the trimmed V and J ends, which lost 8 bases and 4 bases, there was a span of 14 bases. CDR1 and CDR2 from the germline V gene are MNHEY and SMNVEV (reference sequence). In the case of this clone: The antigen remains undetermined.

The V and J genes are TRBV27 and TRBJ1-1, with a possible D match to TRBD1 (5 bases). This sequence originates from a human donor who was the organ donor for an intestinal transplant. The source material was unstimulated CD4+ T cells sorted from spleen or lymph node cells, sampled before transplant. As DNA, the CDR3 is TGTGCCAGCGGGAAGGGGTGGGTCACTGAAGCTTTCTTT. It is translated as CASGKGWVTEAFF.